This T cell receptor beta chain was captured in a study of molecular identifiers for immune sequencing clone quantification. Study results and caveats: Sharing of a barcode by identical TCR molecules could cause highly expanded clone sizes to be underestimated.

V trimming: 2 bases; J trimming: 1 base; junction bases outside the gene matches: 6. Germline V gene lookup returns CDR1 MNHEY and CDR2 SMNVEV (reference sequence). The length of the CDR3 is 16 residues. Listed TCR primers, together with previously described methods, were used for the bulk TCR libraries. TCRdb independently ran MiXCR on the PCR reads; one entry per CDR3 protein. The table has some 320,000 distinct CDR3 sequences, roughly a quarter seen once; the top ten hold about 0.73%. This clonotype has a count of ten or more. The antigen is unknown. The source of this sequence is a human donor in good health. Some libraries in this study had Jurkat cell RNA spiked in. This chain joins TRBV27 and TRBJ2-3; 7 positions agree with TRBD2. The sequenced sample was naive CD8+ T cells from blood, with Jurkat cell RNA spiked in. Subset noted: FACS-sorted CD8+CD4-CCR7+CD45RA+ naive T cells. The CDR3 bases are TGTGCCAGCAGTTTACTAGCGGTTGCGGGCACAGATACGCAGTATTTT. It codes for CASSLLAVAGTDTQYF.